One T cell receptor (beta chain) is described in this entry. The antigen remains undetermined. The data are from a study of response to subunit inactivated influenza vaccine. Points from the study as a whole: Every seasonal influenza vaccination brings in few new T cells, the authors suggested.

Trimming removed 4 bases from V and 0 bases from J, with 16 bases in between. The CDR3 extends over 16 amino acids. CDR1 and CDR2 from the germline V gene are SGHTA and FQGNSA. A single record per CDR3 protein comes from TCRdb applying MiXCR to the RT-PCR reads. The sample lists about 700,000 distinct CDR3 sequences; over 11% were seen once. This sample comprised PBMCs from blood, obtained 14 days before vaccination. The chain uses TRBV7-2 and TRBJ2-7, with D possibly called TRBD1 or TRBD2 (5 bases each). The source is a man aged 50 or older who received an inactivated influenza vaccine. The CDR3 here is CASSSTPGPGSYEQYF. The CDR3 nucleotides are TGTGCCAGCAGCTCCACACCGGGACCGGGCTCCTACGAGCAGTACTTC.